The clone carrying this T cell receptor beta chain was found a few times. This entry comes from a study of blood T cell repertoires in COVID-19. Per the germline V gene, CDR1 is MNHEY and CDR2 is SVGEGT. The germline V and J ends were trimmed by 2 bases and 3 bases, with 5 bases remaining between them. The CDR3 length is 13 residues. Repertoires were generated with immunoSEQ multiplex PCR, while TCRdb's copy carries only in-frame clones and drops some. Of 340,000 or so clones listed, around 83% were seen once; the top ten hold 2.5% to 3.5%. The chain has TRBV6-2 or TRBV6-3 and TRBJ2-1; D unresolved. The receptor was derived from a man aged 25-40 years with active or convalescent COVID-19. Material: peripheral blood. CDR3 nucleotides: TGTGCCAGCAGTTACGGCCACTACAATGAGCAGTTCTTC. It is translated as CASSYGHYNEQFF.